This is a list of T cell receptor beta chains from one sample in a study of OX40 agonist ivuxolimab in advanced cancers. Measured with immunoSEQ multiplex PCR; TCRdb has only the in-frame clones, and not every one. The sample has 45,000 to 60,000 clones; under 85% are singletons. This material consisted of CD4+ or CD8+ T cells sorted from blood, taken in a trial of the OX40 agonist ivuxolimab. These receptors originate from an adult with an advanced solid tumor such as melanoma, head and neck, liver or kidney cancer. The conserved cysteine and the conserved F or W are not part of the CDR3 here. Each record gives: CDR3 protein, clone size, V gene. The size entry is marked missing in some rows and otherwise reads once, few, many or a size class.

ASSSRTYKVDGYT | . | TRBV7-9
ASSPTGLNTEAF | . | TRBV7-6
ASSQALRGQPQH | . | TRBV4-1
ASSLYSDRGADTQY | . | TRBV5-1
ASSEAGQTDTEAF | . | TRBV6-4
ASSLDRGGFTGELF | . | TRBV5-4
ASSIDGGYEQY | . | TRBV7-3
ASSLEDRGTSEAF | few | TRBV5-1
ASSLGLAGETDTQY | . | TRBV4-2
ASSFSGTGRGYT | . | TRBV18
ASSPVQALEAF | . | TRBV28
ATRSRAPLMNTEAF | few | TRBV10-3
ASSPQDMASPLF | . | TRBV4-2
ASSRTENNSPLH | . | TRBV5-6
ASSLAFGVDTQY | . | TRBV7-8
ASSLGLAGDAETQY | . | TRBV5-5
ASRGTGGYQPQH | few | TRBV19
ASMGLAGSGY | . | TRBV2
ASFSGSWGTDTQY | . | TRBV2
ASSLLDGEQF | . | TRBV5-4
ASVAGQAYNEQF | . | TRBV12-5
ASNPGGGPTEAF | . | TRBV11-2
ASSLIGGYEQY | . | TRBV28
ASSFDKGRTGELF | . | TRBV27
ASSLQTGGGTEAF | . | TRBV5-1
ASRPRVGNSPLH | . | TRBV7-2
ASSIKGPCITTPTEKLF | . | TRBV21-1
ASSRLQGLAF | few | TRBV27
ASRIAGGISGELF | once | TRBV6-5
ASSTVAGPEQY | few | TRBV6-1
ASTRGGGRLSSYNEQF | . | TRBV5-4
ASSFTGPGSKLF | . | TRBV19
ASSLTGRDEKLF | . | TRBV2
SVRAGDYGYT | . | TRBV29-1
ASSLARSVGEQY | once | TRBV27
ASSGSGEETQY | . | TRBV6-1
ASSPNGGQASYEQY | . | TRBV18
ASSSPQGTGANVLT | . | TRBV28
ASSYGTSGGQETQY | . | TRBV5-1
ASSFIAGVGNEQF | . | TRBV5-8
ATSRDRNRGGGETQY | once | TRBV15
ASGPQGPNNEQF | once | TRBV5-1
ASSKALGGPSGETQY | . | TRBV21-1
SVEQITNTEAF | . | TRBV29-1
ASSVGDKMDQPQH | . | TRBV9
ASSQLGSEETQY | . | TRBV7-9
ASSERAGDGYT | medium-sized | TRBV6-1
AWSAARYR | . | TRBV30
ASSSGRLGTEAF | . | TRBV7-9
SVVHSSGRSSYEQY | . | TRBV29-1
ASSIDGATGEQF | once | TRBV19
ASSLSPDTEAF | . | TRBV11-2
ASSLRTGGGYEQY | . | TRBV19
ASSLAQGDGNGYT | . | TRBV18
ASSQPVHWYEQY | . | TRBV28